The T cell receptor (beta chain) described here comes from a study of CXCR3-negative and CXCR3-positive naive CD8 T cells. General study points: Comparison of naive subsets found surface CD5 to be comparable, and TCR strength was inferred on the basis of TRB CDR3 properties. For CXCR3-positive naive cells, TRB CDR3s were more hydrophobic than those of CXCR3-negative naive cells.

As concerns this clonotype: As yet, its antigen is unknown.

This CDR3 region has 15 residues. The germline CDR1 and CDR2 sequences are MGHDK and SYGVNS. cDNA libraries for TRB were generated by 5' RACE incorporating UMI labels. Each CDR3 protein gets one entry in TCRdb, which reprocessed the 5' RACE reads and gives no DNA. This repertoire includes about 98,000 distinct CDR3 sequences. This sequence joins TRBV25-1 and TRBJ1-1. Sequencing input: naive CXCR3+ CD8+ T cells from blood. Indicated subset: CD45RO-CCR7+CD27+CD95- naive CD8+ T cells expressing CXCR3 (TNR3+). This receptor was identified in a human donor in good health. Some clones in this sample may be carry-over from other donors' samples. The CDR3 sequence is CASSESAAGNTEAFF.